The 8 T cell receptor beta chains below were found in one sample sequenced in a study. Tregs were sorted as CD4+CD25+CD127-/low cells. TCRdb redid the calling of the 5' RACE reads with MiXCR, one entry per CDR3 protein. The sample has several thousand distinct CDR3 sequences, under 50% seen once. The material sequenced was Tregs sorted from a lymph node. The receptors derive from a female donor with breast cancer.

The chain joins TRBV5-6 to TRBJ2-5, with TRBD1 matching 10 bases. J gave up 0 bases and V 7 bases, and 6 bases lay outside the gene matches. Germline-derived CDR1 and CDR2 are SGHDT and YYEEEE. The CDR3 loop spans 15 amino acids. CDR3 in amino acids: CASRTGGRYQETQYF. The CDR3 coding sequence is TGTGCCAGCCGGACAGGGGGTCGGTACCAAGAGACCCAGTACTTC.

This clonotype was counted only a few times. This chain uses TRBV6-2 or TRBV6-3 with TRBJ2-1; D is possibly TRBD2 (5 bases). The CDR3 is 14 residues long. Germline values: CDR1 MNHEY, CDR2 SVGEGT. Trimming took 2 bases from V and 4 from J, leaving 9 bases between them. The CDR3 DNA follows: TGTGCCAGCAGTTACACCGGACTTTACAATGAGCAGTTCTTC. This encodes CASSYTGLYNEQFF.

This clonotype was seen more than once but under ten times. The chain combines TRBV6-5 with TRBJ2-7; 10 bases fit TRBD2. Germline assignment: CDR1 MNHEY and CDR2 SVGAGI. J gave up 3 bases and V 5 bases, and 4 bases lay outside the gene matches. This CDR3 has 14 residues. The CDR3: CASSLLAGDYEQYF. CDR3 nucleotide sequence: TGTGCCAGCAGTCTCCTAGCGGGAGACTACGAGCAGTACTTC.

In its sample, this clonotype was seen a few times. The rearrangement joins TRBV20-1 to TRBJ1-1; D is possibly TRBD1 (6 bases). This CDR3 contains 16 residues. V was trimmed by 0 bases and J by 7 bases, leaving 21 bases between them. The germline V gene has CDR1 DFQATT and CDR2 SNEGSKA (reference sequence). As DNA, the CDR3 is TGCAGTGCTAGAGATCCGCAGGCCCACGGGACACTTGAAGCTTTCTTT. It translates to CSARDPQAHGTLEAFF.

The chain combines TRBV5-1 with TRBJ2-5; perhaps D is TRBD1 or TRBD2 (6 bases each). The V gene's germline CDR1 is SGHRS and CDR2 YFSETQ. The CDR3 is 15 residues long. The V and J ends lost 0 bases and 5 bases respectively, with 14 bases between them. Here the CDR3 DNA reads TGCGCCAGCAGCTTGGGGCAGGGGAGGATGGAGACCCAGTACTTC. This sequence encodes CASSLGQGRMETQYF.

This clonotype was counted only a few times. The chain carries TRBV27 and TRBJ1-2; D is perhaps TRBD1 (6 bases). The CDR3 consists of 13 residues. CDR1 is MNHEY, CDR2 SMNVEV, per germline (reference sequence). Trimming removed 5 bases at V and 2 bases at J, with 9 bases between. The CDR3 nucleotides read TGTGCCAGCAGTCTCGACAGGAACTATGGCTACACCTTC. Its protein is CASSLDRNYGYTF.

This rearrangement joins TRBV14 to TRBJ2-5; D might be TRBD1 (6 bases). The CDR3 contains 14 residues. V was shortened by 2 bases and J by 7 bases, with 14 bases between the two germline ends. Germline V CDR1 and CDR2: SGHDN, FVKESK. The CDR3 nucleotides are TGTGCCAGCAGCCAATCCAGGGGTCTAATGACCCAGTACTTC. This encodes CASSQSRGLMTQYF.

The chain links TRBV19 to TRBJ2-7, with D maybe TRBD2 (5 bases). Looked up from germline, CDR1 is LNHDA and CDR2 is SQIVND (reference sequence). V lost 7 bases and J lost 6, with 19 bases in between. The CDR3 covers 14 residues. The CDR3 is CASTLRSGSGEQYF. CDR3 sequence (DNA): TGTGCCAGTACCCTCCGGAGCGGTTCAGGCGAGCAGTACTTC.